The source of this T cell receptor beta chain is a study of OX40 agonist ivuxolimab in advanced cancers. Study results and caveats: Among T cells, CD8+ cells averaged more expanded clones than CD4+ cells.

Peripheral blood came from all dose cohorts at three timepoints. Sequenced by immunoSEQ multiplex PCR; TCRdb stores in-frame clones only, minus some. This table holds approximately 12,000 clones, 85% to 90% found once. As to this clone: Its antigen is as yet unknown.

The TCR sequence derives from an adult with an advanced solid tumor such as melanoma, head and neck, liver or kidney cancer. Specimen: CD4+ or CD8+ T cells sorted from blood, collected in a trial of the OX40 agonist ivuxolimab.

The DNA for the CDR3 is TGTGCCAGCAGCTTGGTTGAGGGTGAGCAGTACTTC. Protein product: CASSLVEGEQYF. V is TRBV5-6 and J is TRBJ2-7; the D gene is possibly TRBD2 (5 bases). The length of the CDR3 is 12 residues. In germline, CDR1 is SGHDT, CDR2 YYEEEE. V lost 0 bases to trimming and J lost 7 bases, with 8 bases between them.